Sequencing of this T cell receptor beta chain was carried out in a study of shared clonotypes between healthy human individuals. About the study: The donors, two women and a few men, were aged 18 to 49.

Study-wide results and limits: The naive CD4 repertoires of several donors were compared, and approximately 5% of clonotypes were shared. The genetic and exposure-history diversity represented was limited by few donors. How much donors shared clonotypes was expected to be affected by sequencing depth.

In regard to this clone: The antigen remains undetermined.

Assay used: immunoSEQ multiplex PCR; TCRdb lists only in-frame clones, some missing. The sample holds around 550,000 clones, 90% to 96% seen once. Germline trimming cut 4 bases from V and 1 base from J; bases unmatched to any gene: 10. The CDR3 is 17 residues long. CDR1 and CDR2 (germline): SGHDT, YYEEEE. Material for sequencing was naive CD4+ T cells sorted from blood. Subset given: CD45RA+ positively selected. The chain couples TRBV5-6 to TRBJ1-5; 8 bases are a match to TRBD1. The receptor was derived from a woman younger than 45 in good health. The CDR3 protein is CASSTDRGRRSNQPQHF. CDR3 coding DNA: TGTGCCAGCAGCACCGACAGGGGAAGAAGGAGCAATCAGCCCCAGCATTTT.